Following are 18 T cell receptor beta chains from one sample sequenced in a study of cytomegalovirus exposure and HLA in healthy donors. Primers for the PCR totalled 60 Vbeta and 13 Jbeta. Generated by immunoSEQ multiplex PCR, the TCRdb table keeps only in-frame clones and is missing some. The profile shows about 82,000 clones, about 80% of them singletons. Input material: PBMCs. These receptor sequences come from a man in his forties or fifties in good health and CMV-seronegative.

The V and J genes are TRBV5-1 and TRBJ2-1; 7 bases fit TRBD2. Germline values: CDR1 SGHRS, CDR2 YFSETQ. Trimming removed 3 bases from V and 6 bases from J; junction bases left unmatched: 3. The CDR3 consists of 13 residues. In DNA form, the CDR3 reads TGCGCCAGCAGCTCCGGGACTACCAATGAGCAGTTCTTC. Translated: CASSSGTTNEQFF.

The chain links TRBV5-1 to TRBJ2-4; maybe TRBD1 (5 bases). From germline, CDR1 is SGHRS and CDR2 YFSETQ. This CDR3 has 16 residues. The germline V and J ends were trimmed by 0 bases and 2 bases, with 12 bases remaining between them. The CDR3 loop is CASSLVTGSTKNIQYF. CDR3 nucleotides: TGCGCCAGCAGCTTGGTTACAGGATCCACCAAAAACATTCAGTACTTC.

The chain recombines TRBV5-4 with TRBJ1-1; weak D call: TRBD1 (6 bases). Germline V gene lookup returns CDR1 SGHNT and CDR2 YYREEE (reference sequence). The V end was cut by 1 base, the J end by 1 base, with 11 bases between. CDR3 length: 15 amino acids. The CDR3 DNA reads TGTGCCAGCAGCTTGCCGGACAGAAAGAACACTGAAGCTTTCTTT. Translation gives CASSLPDRKNTEAFF.

The chain recombines TRBV5-1 with TRBJ2-3, with a weak D call TRBD2 (7 bases). V lost 2 bases and J lost 4, with 11 bases in between. The CDR3 consists of 14 residues. The germline gives CDR1 SGHRS, CDR2 YFSETQ. CDR3 protein: CASSFEGGADTQYF. The CDR3 DNA sequence: TGCGCCAGCAGCTTCGAGGGGGGGGCAGATACGCAGTATTTT.

The chain recombines TRBV7-8 with TRBJ1-6; D may be TRBD1 (5 bases). The CDR3 spans 15 residues. V lost 2 bases and J lost 14, with 19 bases in between. Germline V gives CDR1 SGHVS, CDR2 FQNEAQ. The CDR3: CASSLRGLDLGALHF. CDR3 DNA sequence: TGTGCCAGCAGCTTAAGGGGACTTGACCTTGGGGCCCTCCACTTT.

This clone showed up just a few times. The V call is TRBV28, the J call TRBJ1-4, with 8 nucleotides matching TRBD1. Looked up from germline, CDR1 is MDHEN and CDR2 is SYDVKM. This CDR3 is 16 amino acids long. With V trimmed by 5 bases and J by 0 bases, 5 bases remained unmatched. In nucleotides, the CDR3 is TGTGCCAGCAGTAGGGACAGGTACACAACTAATGAAAAACTGTTTTTT. Residues: CASSRDRYTTNEKLFF.

The chain uses TRBV6-1 and TRBJ2-4; the D gene is possibly TRBD1 (5 bases). Germline V gene lookup returns CDR1 MNHNS and CDR2 SASEGT. V was pared by 3 bases and J by 0 bases, with 9 bases between. The CDR3 consists of 15 residues. CDR3 protein: CASSDGQLAKNIQYF. The CDR3 region has the DNA TGTGCCAGCAGTGATGGACAACTAGCCAAAAACATTCAGTACTTC.

The V and J genes are TRBV30 and TRBJ1-5; TRBD1 is a possible D gene (6 bases). Looked up from germline, CDR1 is GTSNPN and CDR2 is SVGIG (reference sequence). The CDR3 runs 15 residues. Trimming took 5 bases from V and 4 from J, leaving 18 bases between them. CDR3 DNA: TGTGCCTGGGAGCAAGCCGACAGGAGTAATCAGCCCCAGCATTTT. Amino acids: CAWEQADRSNQPQHF.

This clone was detected many times. DNA of the CDR3: TGTGCCAGCATCCCGGGCGACAGTGTGCTTTCCTACGAGCAGTACTTC. Translated, it gives CASIPGDSVLSYEQYF. The chain has TRBV7-9 and TRBJ2-7; D may be TRBD1 (5 bases). Germline lookup yields CDR1 SEHNR and CDR2 FQNEAQ (reference sequence). Trimming took 7 bases from V and 1 from J, leaving 20 bases between them. The CDR3 contains 16 residues.

The V gene is TRBV9, the J gene TRBJ2-3; 12 bases are shared with TRBD2. J lost 0 bases, V lost 6 bases, and 2 bases had no gene match. Germline assignment: CDR1 SGDLS and CDR2 YYNGEE. The CDR3 has 15 amino acids. CDR3 DNA: TGTGCCAGCACTAGCGGGGGGGCTAGCACAGATACGCAGTATTTT. It encodes CASTSGGASTDTQYF.

This clone was seen a few times. The chain uses TRBV5-1 and TRBJ2-1; D might be TRBD1 (6 bases). Trimming pared 1 base from V and 4 bases from J, leaving 9 bases between. This CDR3 comprises 14 residues. Germline V lookup: CDR1 SGHRS, CDR2 YFSETQ. CDR3 sequence reads: CASSLPQGYNEQFF. The CDR3 DNA is TGCGCCAGCAGCTTGCCGCAGGGGTACAATGAGCAGTTCTTC.

The CDR3 loop reads CASSKGLAGGDTQYF. CDR3 bases: TGTGCCAGCAGCAAGGGACTAGCGGGGGGGGATACGCAGTATTTT. This chain joins TRBV11-1 and TRBJ2-3, with 16 positions matching TRBD2. CDR1 and CDR2 from the germline V gene are SGHAT and FQDESV (reference sequence). The CDR3 is 15 residues long. V lost 5 bases, J lost 6 bases, and 2 bases stayed unmatched.

The genes are TRBV27 and TRBJ1-5; D is possibly TRBD1 (6 bases). Trimming stripped 3 bases from V and 9 bases from J, with 18 bases between. This CDR3 spans 15 amino acids. The germline CDR1 and CDR2 sequences are MNHEY and SMNVEV (reference sequence). The CDR3 loop reads CASSLEAGLGGPQHF. Here the CDR3 DNA reads TGTGCCAGCAGTTTGGAAGCAGGCCTAGGGGGGCCCCAGCATTTT.

V and J are TRBV5-1 and TRBJ1-1, with a possible D match to TRBD1 (6 bases). The germline V and J ends were trimmed by 1 base and 7 bases, with 14 bases remaining between them. The CDR3 spans 14 residues. CDR1 is SGHRS, CDR2 YFSETQ, per germline. The CDR3 sequence: CASSLQGLSIEAFF. DNA of the CDR3: TGCGCCAGCAGCTTGCAGGGGTTGAGCATTGAAGCTTTCTTT.

The rearrangement uses TRBV19 and TRBJ1-3; D ambiguous. The V and J ends lost 8 bases and 0 bases respectively, with 14 bases between them. The germline CDR1 and CDR2 sequences are LNHDA and SQIVND (reference sequence). CDR3 length: 15 amino acids. CDR3 in amino acids: CASRPRGNSGNTIYF. The CDR3 bases are TGTGCCAGTCGCCCGCGGGGAAACTCTGGAAACACCATATATTTT.

This clone has only a few counts. The V and J genes are TRBV9 and TRBJ2-1; 11 nucleotides match TRBD2. CDR1 and CDR2 (germline): SGDLS, YYNGEE. V shed 3 bases, J shed 6 bases, and the junction held 2 bases outside the gene matches. The CDR3 consists of 14 residues. The CDR3 loop is CASSDSGGANEQFF. DNA for the CDR3: TGTGCCAGCAGCGATAGCGGGGGGGCCAATGAGCAGTTCTTC.

The V and J genes are TRBV9 and TRBJ2-5; D is ambiguous. V lost 4 bases and J lost 3, with 16 bases in between. The CDR3 loop spans 15 amino acids. CDR1 SGDLS and CDR2 YYNGEE come from the germline V gene. CDR3 loop: CASSPEAYTEETQYF. The CDR3 nucleotides read TGTGCCAGCAGCCCAGAAGCTTATACAGAAGAGACCCAGTACTTC.

V usage is TRBV15 and J usage is TRBJ2-3; D perhaps matches TRBD1 (6 bases). The CDR3 contains 14 residues. Between the trimmed V and J ends, which lost 5 bases and 0 bases, there was a span of 9 bases. Looked up from germline, CDR1 is LNHNV and CDR2 is YYDKDF (reference sequence). The CDR3: CATSRGQSTDTQYF. CDR3 DNA sequence: TGTGCCACCAGCCGAGGACAGAGCACAGATACGCAGTATTTT.